The 28 T cell receptor beta chains listed next were all sequenced from one sample in a study of Graves' ophthalmopathy and Graves' hyperthyroidism. CDR3 regions of TCR beta were amplified from RNA transcripts. An opening RT-PCR round employed HTBI primers and preceded a second-round multiplex PCR. TCRdb reanalysed the multiplex PCR reads using MiXCR and keeps one entry per CDR3 protein. Found here are over a million distinct CDR3 sequences, 36% of them singletons; the top ten hold 11%. Sequencing input: peripheral blood or thyroid tissue (not recorded which). These receptors came from an adult man with Graves' hyperthyroidism.

This clonotype was seen ten or more times. The chain joins TRBV6-5 to TRBJ1-1; D not resolved. Trimming shortened V by 8 bases and J by 0 bases, and 10 bases separated the two germline ends. This CDR3 is built from 13 residues. The V gene's germline CDR1 is MNHEY and CDR2 SVGAGI. The CDR3 reads CASGAGVNTEAFF. DNA for the CDR3: TGTGCCAGCGGCGCAGGCGTGAACACTGAAGCTTTCTTT.

A few counts support this clonotype. The junction and the germline gene differ at one end; a read error may be behind it. V and J are TRBV11-1 and TRBJ2-7; TRBD2 matches 7 bases. The CDR3 runs 14 residues. The germline V gene encodes CDR1 SGHAT and CDR2 FQDESV (reference sequence). The CDR3 is CASSLRASGYGQYF. The CDR3 DNA is TGTGCCAGCAGCCTTCGGGCTAGCGGCTACGGGCAGTACTTC.

On this clonotype: A much larger clone differs from this one at a single base, so this may be a read error. The chain is built from TRBV11-2 and TRBJ1-4, with 9 bases aligning to TRBD1. Germline CDR1 reads SGHAT; CDR2 reads FQNNGV. The CDR3 is 15 amino acids. The DNA for the CDR3 is TGCGCCAGCAGCCGGGCCGGGACAGGGAATGAAAAACTGTTTTTT. This gives the protein CASSRAGTGNEKLFF.

The V and J genes are TRBV6-2 or TRBV6-3 and TRBJ1-1; D ambiguous. V was trimmed by 5 bases and J by 0 bases, leaving 13 bases between them. This CDR3 region has 15 residues. The V gene's germline CDR1 is MNHEY and CDR2 SVGEGT. CDR3 in amino acids: CASSPRAHLNTEAFF. The CDR3 DNA follows: TGTGCCAGCAGTCCTCGGGCTCACTTGAACACTGAAGCTTTCTTT.

This clonotype showed up many times. The chain has TRBV9 and TRBJ1-6; the D is unclear. Trimming shortened V by 3 bases and J by 2 bases, and 6 bases separated the two germline ends. CDR1 is SGDLS and CDR2 is YYNGEE in the germline V gene. The CDR3 is 14 residues long. In DNA, the CDR3 is TGTGCCAGCAGCGGGACGACCTATAATTCACCCCTCCACTTT. Its protein product is CASSGTTYNSPLHF.

Concerning this clonotype itself: The germline gene is not matched at one end of the junction; a read error may be the cause. The chain carries TRBV5-1 and TRBJ1-1; a possible D gene is TRBD1 (5 bases). Germline V gene data show CDR1 as SGHRS and CDR2 as YFSETQ. This CDR3 contains 14 residues. This CDR3 reads CASGLGGGSTEAFF. The CDR3 coding sequence is TGCGCCAGCGGCTTGGGGGGGGGGAGCACTGAAGCTTTCTTT.

This chain connects TRBV29-1 to TRBJ2-6; possible D gene TRBD2, 6 bases. Trimming cost V 4 bases and J 9 bases, with 10 bases left between them. Looked up from germline, CDR1 is SQVTM and CDR2 is ANQGSEA. The CDR3 has 12 residues. The CDR3 region has the DNA TGCAGCGTTGGCGGGACGGGCAACGTCCTGACTTTC. This translates into CSVGGTGNVLTF.

This chain joins TRBV9 and TRBJ1-2; D is unresolved. Germline CDR1 is SGDLS and CDR2 is YYNGEE. The CDR3 sequence is 12 residues long. With 4 bases removed from V and 6 bases from J, the gap between germline ends came to 10 bases. The CDR3 region is CASSSWSHGYTF. CDR3 nucleotides: TGTGCCAGCAGCTCATGGAGTCATGGCTACACCTTC.

This clonotype was detected ten times or more. The chain couples TRBV9 to TRBJ2-7; 9 bases fit TRBD1. The CDR3 runs to 16 residues. The V segment lost 2 bases and the J segment 5 bases; nucleotides outside the gene matches: 11. The germline gives CDR1 SGDLS, CDR2 YYNGEE. Here the CDR3 DNA reads TGTGCCAGCAGCGTTGCTGCCGGGACAGGGCAGCACGAGCAGTACTTC. Translated, it gives CASSVAAGTGQHEQYF.

As to this clonotype: As the CDR3 is not closed by the conserved phenylalanine or tryptophan, this likely results from a read error. The limits of the CDR3 on the DNA are not certain, so only TCRdb's listed CDR3 is given. The rearrangement joins TRBV7-2 to TRBJ2-5; the DNA was not compared with TRBD1, the D call given in the table. The germline CDR1 and CDR2 sequences are SGHTA and FQGNSA. The CDR3 totals 16 residues, both ends included. The CDR3: CASSLADRPYGYTFGS.

As to this clonotype: This may stem from a read error, because a much larger clone lies one nucleotide away. The chain uses TRBV7-9 and TRBJ1-3; D gene uncertain. Germline V gene lookup returns CDR1 SEHNR and CDR2 FQNEAQ (reference sequence). Trimming shortened V by 1 base and J by 0 bases, and 10 bases separated the two germline ends. This CDR3 has 16 amino acids. CDR3 DNA: TGTGCCAGCAGCTTAGAAGGACGGAGCTCTGGAAACACCATATATTTT. Translation: CASSLEGRSSGNTIYF.

The chain combines TRBV29-1 with TRBJ2-7, with D perhaps TRBD1 (6 bases). The germline V gene encodes CDR1 SQVTM and CDR2 ANQGSEA. With 6 bases removed from V and 4 bases from J, the gap between germline ends came to 13 bases. The CDR3 is 12 residues long. In DNA form, the CDR3 reads TGCAGCGTAGAGACAGGCCAATACGAGCAGTACTTC. Protein sequence: CSVETGQYEQYF.

The gene calls are TRBV25-1 and TRBJ1-5; 10 bases fit TRBD1. CDR3 length: 14 residues. The germline V gene has CDR1 MGHDK and CDR2 SYGVNS. V was pared by 8 bases and J by 7 bases, with 8 bases of the junction left unmatched. In DNA form, the CDR3 reads TGTGCCAGCCCAGGGACAGGGGCTGGGCAGCCCCAGCATTTT. Residues: CASPGTGAGQPQHF.

The rearrangement links TRBV11-2 to TRBJ1-2, with D possibly being TRBD1 (6 bases). The V end was cut by 3 bases, the J end by 8 bases, with 16 bases between. This CDR3 is built from 14 residues. The germline gives CDR1 SGHAT, CDR2 FQNNGV. This CDR3 reads CASSLGHLRVGYTF. CDR3 DNA: TGTGCCAGCAGCTTGGGACATCTTCGAGTCGGCTACACCTTC.

About this clonotype: One end of the junction is discordant with germline, which a read error may explain. The rearrangement links TRBV10-2 to TRBJ2-6; no clear D gene. The CDR3 spans 12 residues. Germline V lookup: CDR1 WSHSY, CDR2 SAAADI. This CDR3 reads CASSQRSEALTF. The CDR3 coding sequence is TGTGCCAGCAGCCAAAGGTCCGAGGCCCTGACTTTC.

The rearrangement links TRBV3-1 to TRBJ2-7; 12 nucleotides align to TRBD2. The CDR3 has 13 amino acids. Trimming at V came to 4 bases and at J to 8 bases, leaving 3 bases not matched to a gene. Per germline, CDR1 LGHDT and CDR2 YNNKEL (reference sequence). The CDR3 DNA reads TGTGCCAGCAGCCCCAGGACTAGCGGGAAGCAGTACTTC. This gives the protein CASSPRTSGKQYF.

J is TRBJ1-4 and V is TRBV19; a weak D match, TRBD1 (6 bases). Germline CDR1 reads LNHDA; CDR2 reads SQIVND (reference sequence). Trimming removed 4 bases at V and 5 bases at J, with 14 bases between. The CDR3 extends over 15 amino acids. This CDR3 is CASSTTGIVNEKLFF. CDR3 bases: TGTGCCAGTAGTACAACAGGGATCGTAAATGAAAAACTGTTTTTT. Complete variable domain (other parts from reference TRBV19 and TRBJ1-4): DGGITQSPKYLFRKEGQNVTLSCEQNLNHDAMYWYRQDPGQGLRLIYYSQIVNDFQKGDIAEGYSVSREKKESFPLTVTSAQKNPTAFYLCASSTTGIVNEKLFFGSGTQLSVL.

Turning to this clonotype: This may be a read error, as it is one base from a much larger clone. The chain joins TRBV20-1 to TRBJ2-7; D is perhaps TRBD2 (6 bases). The CDR3 spans 12 residues. Between the trimmed V and J ends, which lost 5 bases and 3 bases, there was a span of 11 bases. Germline assignment: CDR1 DFQATT and CDR2 SNEGSKA (reference sequence). The CDR3 loop is CSAPGLRYEQYF. The CDR3 nucleotides are TGCAGTGCTCCGGGACTCCGCTACGAGCAGTACTTC.

This clonotype turned up a few times. This chain connects TRBV10-3 to TRBJ1-5; D is perhaps TRBD1 (5 bases). CDR3 length equals 16 residues. V was pared by 0 bases and J by 3 bases, with 12 bases between. CDR1 is ENHRY and CDR2 is SYGVKD in the germline V gene. CDR3 DNA: TGTGCCATCAGTGAGTCGAAAGGGGACCTCAATCAGCCCCAGCATTTT. Its translation is CAISESKGDLNQPQHF.

In this sample, this clonotype turned up many times. J is TRBJ1-2 and V is TRBV5-5, with 10 bases aligning to TRBD1. In germline, CDR1 is SGHKS, CDR2 YYEKEE (reference sequence). The CDR3 has 14 amino acids. After removal of 5 bases from V and 2 bases from J, the junction contained 3 bases not matched to a gene. In nucleotides, the CDR3 is TGTGCCAGCAGGCGACAGGGGGCAAACTATGGCTACACCTTC. Protein: CASRRQGANYGYTF. Looking up the rest from reference TRBV5-5 and TRBJ1-2 gives the full variable domain: DAGVTQSPTHLIKTRGQQVTLRCSPISGHKSVSWYQQVLGQGPQFIFQYYEKEERGRGNFPDRFSARQFPNYSSELNVNALLLGDSALYLCASRRQGANYGYTFGSGTRLTVV.

This rearrangement joins TRBV4-1 to TRBJ1-1; 10 bases line up with TRBD1. Trimming cost V 4 bases and J 0 bases; bases outside gene matches: 5. Germline CDR1 is MGHRA and CDR2 is YSYEKL. This CDR3 spans 16 amino acids. CDR3 in DNA: TGCGCCAGCAGCCTCGAGGGGACAGGGGTGAACACTGAAGCTTTCTTT. Amino acid sequence: CASSLEGTGVNTEAFF.

This clonotype was found many times. The chain recombines TRBV12-3 or TRBV12-4 with TRBJ1-1; TRBD1 is a possible D gene (5 bases). V was trimmed by 4 bases and J by 10 bases, leaving 10 bases between them. CDR3 length: 11 residues. This CDR3 is CASSWGSAAFF. The CDR3 nucleotides read TGTGCCAGCAGTTGGGGGTCCGCAGCTTTCTTT.

The chain has TRBV5-1 and TRBJ2-3; 8 nucleotides agree with TRBD1. Trimming at V came to 3 bases and at J to 4 bases, leaving 7 bases not matched to a gene. This CDR3 is built from 15 residues. Germline loops: CDR1 SGHRS, CDR2 YFSETQ. CDR3 region: CASSYGQGGSDTQYF. The DNA for the CDR3 is TGCGCCAGCAGCTACGGACAGGGCGGCTCAGATACGCAGTATTTT.

The V and J genes are TRBV5-1 and TRBJ2-7; 12 positions match TRBD2. V lost 4 bases to trimming and J lost 5 bases; unmatched junction nucleotides: 10. Germline CDR1 is SGHRS and CDR2 is YFSETQ. The CDR3 is 16 amino acids. CDR3 amino acids: CASSLGLAGGPDEQYF. The CDR3 nucleotides are TGCGCCAGCAGCCTTGGTCTAGCGGGAGGGCCCGACGAGCAGTACTTC.

This clonotype came up many times. The J gene is TRBJ1-1, the V gene TRBV7-9; perhaps TRBD1 as D (6 bases). V gave up 6 bases and J gave up 1 base, with 12 bases separating them. There are 14 residues in the CDR3. The V gene's germline CDR1 is SEHNR and CDR2 FQNEAQ (reference sequence). The CDR3 DNA reads TGTGCCAGCAGTAAATGGACAGAGAACACTGAAGCTTTCTTT. As protein: CASSKWTENTEAFF.

This clonotype has more than one count but fewer than ten. The rearrangement joins TRBV7-2 to TRBJ1-6; no clear D. CDR1 SGHTA and CDR2 FQGNSA come from the germline V gene. The CDR3 loop spans 13 amino acids. V lost 4 bases and J 7 bases, leaving 8 bases between the germline ends. CDR3 sequence reads: CASSSNRNSPLHF. The CDR3 DNA sequence: TGTGCCAGCAGCTCCAATAGGAATTCACCCCTCCACTTT.

This chain connects TRBV29-1 to TRBJ1-2; perhaps TRBD1 as D (5 bases). This CDR3 is 14 amino acids long. Trimming removed 4 bases at V and 4 bases at J, with 16 bases between. Germline CDR1 SQVTM, CDR2 ANQGSEA. CDR3 protein: CSVGDGQGTYGYTF. In nucleotides, the CDR3 is TGCAGCGTTGGAGACGGGCAGGGCACCTATGGCTACACCTTC. Looking up the rest from reference TRBV29-1 and TRBJ1-2 gives the full variable domain: SAVISQKPSRDICQRGTSLTIQCQVDSQVTMMFWYRQQPGQSLTLIATANQGSEATYESGFVIDKFPISRPNLTFSTLTVSNMSPEDSSIYLCSVGDGQGTYGYTFGSGTRLTVV.

The V gene is TRBV19, the J gene TRBJ2-7, with D possibly being TRBD1 or TRBD2 (5 bases each). The CDR3 extends over 14 amino acids. Germline V gene sequence: CDR1 LNHDA, CDR2 SQIVND (reference sequence). V lost 3 bases to trimming and J lost 1 base, with 10 bases between them. The DNA for the CDR3 is TGTGCCAGTAGTATGTCAGGGACGTCCTACGAGCAGTACTTC. Translating it yields CASSMSGTSYEQYF.